This TCR beta chain was captured by sequencing in a study of blood T cell repertoires in COVID-19. One Seattle source followed patients from active infection through their disease course. In the original workflow: Amplified reference gene primers provided the basis for estimating nucleated cell counts. The method was immunoSEQ multiplex PCR; TCRdb's version includes in-frame clones alone and lacks a portion of them. For V, J and clone size, that table is used; D and trimming come from the DNA. The data contain about 250,000 clones, 90% of them singletons. The V gene's germline CDR1 is SGHDN and CDR2 FVKESK. V was pared by 0 bases and J by 4 bases, with 16 bases between. CDR3 length: 17 residues.

The receptor's source is a woman aged 55-70 years with COVID-19, enrolled during active disease. The sequencing sample was made of peripheral blood. This chain connects TRBV14 to TRBJ2-1; D possibly corresponds to TRBD2 (6 bases). In DNA, the CDR3 is TGTGCCAGCAGCCAAGATCAGGAGGGGCTCCCTTACAATGAGCAGTTCTTC. Encoded protein: CASSQDQEGLPYNEQFF.